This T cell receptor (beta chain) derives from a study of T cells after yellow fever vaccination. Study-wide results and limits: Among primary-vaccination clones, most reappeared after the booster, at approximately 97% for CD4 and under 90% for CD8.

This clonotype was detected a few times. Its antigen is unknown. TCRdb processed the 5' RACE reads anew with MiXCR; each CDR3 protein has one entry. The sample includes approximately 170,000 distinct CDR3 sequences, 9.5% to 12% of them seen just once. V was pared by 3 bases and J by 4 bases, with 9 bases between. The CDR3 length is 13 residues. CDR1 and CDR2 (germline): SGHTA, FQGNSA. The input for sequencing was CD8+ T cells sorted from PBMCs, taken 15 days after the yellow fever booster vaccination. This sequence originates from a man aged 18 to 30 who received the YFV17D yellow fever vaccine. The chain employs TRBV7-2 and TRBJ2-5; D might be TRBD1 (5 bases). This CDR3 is CASSLTERETQYF. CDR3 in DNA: TGTGCCAGCAGCTTGACAGAAAGAGAGACCCAGTACTTC.